Below, 15 T cell receptor beta chains from the same sample are listed, as sequenced in a study of cytomegalovirus exposure and HLA in healthy donors. Researchers ran the PCR with 60 Vbeta and 13 Jbeta primers. The method was immunoSEQ multiplex PCR; TCRdb's version includes in-frame clones alone and lacks a portion of them. The top ten clones hold roughly 5.6% of a sample with about 100,000 clones, more than 60% of them seen once. Specimen: PBMCs. The receptor set was obtained from a female donor in good health and CMV-seropositive.

The chain uses TRBV5-1 and TRBJ2-7, with 10 bases matching TRBD1. The CDR3 is 14 residues long. V was clipped by 2 bases and J by 7 bases; unmatched bases: 6. Germline-derived CDR1 and CDR2 are SGHRS and YFSETQ. In DNA, the CDR3 is TGCGCCAGCAGCTTAGGGACAGGGGTTCGGGAGCAGTACTTC. As protein: CASSLGTGVREQYF.

This chain connects TRBV6-1 to TRBJ1-2; 11 bases align to TRBD1. V lost 5 bases and J lost 7; bases outside the gene matches: 9. CDR3 length: 15 amino acids. Germline CDR1 reads MNHNS; CDR2 reads SASEGT. CDR3 amino acids: CASSPRTGGAGGYTF. The CDR3 nucleotides are TGTGCCAGCAGTCCCAGGACAGGGGGCGCGGGTGGCTACACCTTC.

As DNA, the CDR3 is TGTGCCAGCAGCCCCCCCGGGACAGGGTACGATGAGCAGTTCTTC. This codes for CASSPPGTGYDEQFF. The chain combines TRBV16 with TRBJ2-1; 9 bases are shared with TRBD1. Germline CDR1 and CDR2: KGHSY and FQNENV. The junction had 9 bases not matched to a gene; V was cut back by 4 bases and J by 8 bases. This CDR3 is built from 15 residues. Using reference TRBV16 and TRBJ2-1 for the parts outside the CDR3, the full variable domain is GEEVAQTPKHLVRGEGQKAKLYCAPIKGHSYVFWYQQVLKNEFKFLISFQNENVFDETGMPKERFSAKCLPNSPCSLEIQATKLEDSAVYFCASSPPGTGYDEQFFGPGTRLTVL.

This clone was counted only a few times. CDR3 in DNA: TGTGCCAGCAGTTACTGGCGGACCGGGGAGCTGTTTTTT. Its translation: CASSYWRTGELFF. The chain uses TRBV6-5 and TRBJ2-2, with D hard to call. The CDR3 length is 13 residues. Germline CDR1 is MNHEY and CDR2 is SVGAGI. Trimming cost V 1 base and J 5 bases, with 5 bases left between them.

The chain is built from TRBV27 and TRBJ1-1; TRBD1 matches at 8 bases. Germline values: CDR1 MNHEY, CDR2 SMNVEV (reference sequence). CDR3 length: 14 residues. Trimming took 5 bases from V and 3 from J; bases not matched to a gene: 5. Written as DNA, the CDR3 is TGTGCCAGCAGTGGTCCCAGGGGGCACACTGAAGCTTTCTTT. The encoded protein is CASSGPRGHTEAFF.

This chain joins TRBV7-8 and TRBJ1-5; TRBD1 aligns across 8 bases. CDR1 SGHVS and CDR2 FQNEAQ come from the germline V gene. V lost 3 bases, J lost 0 bases, and 10 bases stayed unmatched. This CDR3 is built from 18 residues. The CDR3 sequence is CASSFRTGPLYSNQPQHF. CDR3 nucleotide sequence: TGTGCCAGCAGCTTCAGGACAGGGCCTCTTTATAGCAATCAGCCCCAGCATTTT. The full variable domain, completed using reference TRBV7-8 and TRBJ1-5, is GAGVSQSPRYKVAKRGQDVALRCDPISGHVSLFWYQQALGQGPEFLTYFQNEAQLDKSGLPSDRFFAERPEGSVSTLKIQRTQQEDSAVYLCASSFRTGPLYSNQPQHFGDGTRLSIL.

The gene calls are TRBV7-2 and TRBJ2-2; 7 nucleotides align to TRBD1. This CDR3 is 13 amino acids long. The germline gives CDR1 SGHTA, CDR2 FQGNSA. V shed 5 bases, J shed 6 bases, and the junction held 3 bases outside the gene matches. CDR3 amino acids: CASSPDRSGELFF. Written as DNA, the CDR3 is TGTGCCAGCAGCCCGGACAGGTCCGGGGAGCTGTTTTTT.

The J gene is TRBJ2-3, the V gene TRBV5-5; 13 positions match TRBD2. J lost 0 bases, V lost 4 bases, and 8 bases had no gene match. This CDR3 comprises 18 residues. Germline-derived CDR1 and CDR2 are SGHKS and YYEKEE (reference sequence). The CDR3 DNA is TGTGCCAGCAGCGCGGGACTAGCGGGACCTACTAGCACAGATACGCAGTATTTT. Translated, it gives CASSAGLAGPTSTDTQYF.

This chain joins TRBV19 and TRBJ2-2, with D maybe TRBD2 (5 bases). Germline V lookup: CDR1 LNHDA, CDR2 SQIVND (reference sequence). The germline V and J ends were trimmed by 4 bases and 5 bases, with 8 bases remaining between them. This CDR3 is 13 amino acids long. The DNA for the CDR3 is TGTGCCAGTAGTAGGACTTCTACCGGGGAGCTGTTTTTT. Amino acids: CASSRTSTGELFF.

V gene TRBV5-1 combines with J gene TRBJ2-5; no clear D. CDR3 length equals 14 residues. Germline loops: CDR1 SGHRS, CDR2 YFSETQ. V was shortened by 3 bases and J by 2 bases, with 11 bases between the two germline ends. In nucleotides, the CDR3 is TGCGCCAGCAGCTACCAAGCCGAACAAGAGACCCAGTACTTC. This encodes CASSYQAEQETQYF. The full variable domain, completed using reference TRBV5-1 and TRBJ2-5, is KAGVTQTPRYLIKTRGQQVTLSCSPISGHRSVSWYQQTPGQGLQFLFEYFSETQRNKGNFPGRFSGRQFSNSRSEMNVSTLELGDSALYLCASSYQAEQETQYFGPGTRLLVL.

This chain joins TRBV6-5 and TRBJ2-7, with TRBD1 identical over 7 bases. The CDR3 totals 15 residues. V dropped 6 bases and J dropped 7; count of bases not matched to a gene: 15. The germline gives CDR1 MNHEY, CDR2 SVGAGI. The DNA for the CDR3 is TGTGCCAGCAGGGTCAGCGATACAGGGGCAGGGGAGCAGTACTTC. It yields the protein CASRVSDTGAGEQYF.

V usage is TRBV5-5 and J usage is TRBJ2-3, with D perhaps matching TRBD1 (6 bases). The germline V gene has CDR1 SGHKS and CDR2 YYEKEE (reference sequence). The CDR3 covers 15 residues. V was trimmed by 0 bases and J by 0 bases, leaving 8 bases between them. CDR3 in amino acids: CASSLAGVSTDTQYF. The CDR3 region has the DNA TGTGCCAGCAGCTTGGCAGGGGTTAGCACAGATACGCAGTATTTT.

This rearrangement joins TRBV5-1 to TRBJ2-5; weak D call: TRBD2 (5 bases). V was shortened by 2 bases and J by 5 bases, with 13 bases between the two germline ends. This CDR3 is 14 amino acids long. Per germline, CDR1 SGHRS and CDR2 YFSETQ. CDR3 sequence: CASSFAERRETQYF. The DNA for the CDR3 is TGCGCCAGCAGCTTCGCCGAGCGGCGGGAGACCCAGTACTTC.

The chain employs TRBV12-1 and TRBJ2-6; the D segment call TRBD1 is taken from the table without a DNA check. TRBV12-1 is assigned pseudogene status. This CDR3 has 18 amino acids. The CDR3 coding sequence is TGTGCCAGCAGCTTCCCGGCAACAGAAGGCTCTGGGGCCAACGTCCTGACTTTC. Translation: CASSFPATEGSGANVLTF.

The V call is TRBV9, the J call TRBJ2-5, with 11 nucleotides matching TRBD2. This CDR3 comprises 14 residues. In germline, CDR1 is SGDLS, CDR2 YYNGEE. V dropped 0 bases and J dropped 7; count of bases not matched to a gene: 2. The CDR3 DNA reads as TGTGCCAGCAGCGTAGTCACTAGCGGGGGGACCCAGTACTTC. This encodes CASSVVTSGGTQYF.